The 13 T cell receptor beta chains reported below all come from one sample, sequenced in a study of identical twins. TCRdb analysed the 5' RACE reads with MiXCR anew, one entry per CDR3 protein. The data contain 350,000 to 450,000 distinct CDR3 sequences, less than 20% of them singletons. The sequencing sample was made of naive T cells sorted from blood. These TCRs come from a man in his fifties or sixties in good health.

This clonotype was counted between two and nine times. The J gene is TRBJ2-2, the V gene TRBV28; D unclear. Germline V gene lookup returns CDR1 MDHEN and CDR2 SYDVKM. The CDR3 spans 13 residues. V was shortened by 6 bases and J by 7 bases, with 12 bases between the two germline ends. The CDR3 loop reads CASRLMASGELFF. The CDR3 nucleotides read TGTGCCAGCAGACTAATGGCTAGCGGGGAGCTGTTTTTT.

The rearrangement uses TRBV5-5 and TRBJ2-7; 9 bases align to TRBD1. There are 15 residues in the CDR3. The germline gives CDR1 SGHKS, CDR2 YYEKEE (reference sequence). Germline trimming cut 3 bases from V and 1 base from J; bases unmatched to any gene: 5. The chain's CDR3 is CASSWGQGASYEQYF. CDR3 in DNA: TGTGCCAGCAGCTGGGGACAGGGAGCTTCCTACGAGCAGTACTTC.

CDR3 protein: CAWSVQGGNTEAFF. The DNA for the CDR3 is TGTGCCTGGAGTGTACAAGGGGGGAACACTGAAGCTTTCTTT. The chain is built from TRBV30 and TRBJ1-1; TRBD1 is a possible D gene (6 bases). CDR1 and CDR2 (germline): GTSNPN, SVGIG (reference sequence). The CDR3 has 14 residues. V was pared by 0 bases and J by 1 base, with 9 bases between.

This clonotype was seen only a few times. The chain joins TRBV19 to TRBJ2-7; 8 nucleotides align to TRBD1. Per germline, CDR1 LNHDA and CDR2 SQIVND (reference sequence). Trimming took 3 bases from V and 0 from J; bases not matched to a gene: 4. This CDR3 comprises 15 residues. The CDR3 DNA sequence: TGTGCCAGTAGTATCCGGACAGGGAGCTCCTACGAGCAGTACTTC. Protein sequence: CASSIRTGSSYEQYF.

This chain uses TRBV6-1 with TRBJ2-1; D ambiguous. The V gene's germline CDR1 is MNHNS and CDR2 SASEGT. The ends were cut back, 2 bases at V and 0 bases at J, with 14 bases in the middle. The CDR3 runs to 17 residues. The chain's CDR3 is CASSESPGHRSYNEQFF. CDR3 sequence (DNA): TGTGCCAGCAGTGAATCTCCAGGCCATCGCTCCTACAATGAGCAGTTCTTC.

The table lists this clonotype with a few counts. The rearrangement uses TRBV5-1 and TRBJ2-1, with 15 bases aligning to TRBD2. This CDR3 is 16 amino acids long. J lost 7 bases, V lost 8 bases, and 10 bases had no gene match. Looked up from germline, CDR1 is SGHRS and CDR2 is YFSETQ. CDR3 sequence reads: CASTAGTSGRRNEQFF. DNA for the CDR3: TGCGCCAGTACAGCCGGGACTAGCGGGAGGAGGAATGAGCAGTTCTTC.

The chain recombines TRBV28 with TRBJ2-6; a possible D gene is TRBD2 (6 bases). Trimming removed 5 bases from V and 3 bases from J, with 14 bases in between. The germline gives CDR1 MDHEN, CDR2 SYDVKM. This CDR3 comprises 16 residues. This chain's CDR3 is CASSKSAGSGANVLTF. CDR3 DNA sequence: TGTGCCAGCAGTAAAAGCGCGGGAAGTGGGGCCAACGTCCTGACTTTC.

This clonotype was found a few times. The CDR3 coding sequence is TGTGCCAGCAGTCCCCACTGGACAGGGGGCGAGATTGGCACTGAAGCTTTCTTT. Encoded protein: CASSPHWTGGEIGTEAFF. V is TRBV12-3 or TRBV12-4 and J is TRBJ1-1; 11 bases fit TRBD1. The ends lost 5 bases at V and 4 bases at J; junction bases unmatched: 15. The CDR3 is 18 amino acids.

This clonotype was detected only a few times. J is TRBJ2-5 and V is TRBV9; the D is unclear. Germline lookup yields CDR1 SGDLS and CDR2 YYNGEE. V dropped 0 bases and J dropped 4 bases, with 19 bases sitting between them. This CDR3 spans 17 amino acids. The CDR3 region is CASSVGPSPITGETQYF. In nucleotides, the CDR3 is TGTGCCAGCAGCGTAGGTCCCTCCCCAATCACGGGAGAGACCCAGTACTTC.

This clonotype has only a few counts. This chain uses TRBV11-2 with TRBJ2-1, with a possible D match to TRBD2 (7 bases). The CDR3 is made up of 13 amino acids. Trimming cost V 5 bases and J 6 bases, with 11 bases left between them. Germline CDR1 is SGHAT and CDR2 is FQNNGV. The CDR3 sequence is CASSRGGPNEQFF. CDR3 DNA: TGTGCCAGCAGCCGCGGGGGCCCCAATGAGCAGTTCTTC.

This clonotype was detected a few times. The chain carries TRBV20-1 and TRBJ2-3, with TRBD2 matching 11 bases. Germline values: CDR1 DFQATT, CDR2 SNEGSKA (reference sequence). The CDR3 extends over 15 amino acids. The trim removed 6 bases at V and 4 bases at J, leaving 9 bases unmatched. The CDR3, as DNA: TGCAGTGCAAGCGTACTAGCGGGAGAGGCAGATACGCAGTATTTT. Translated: CSASVLAGEADTQYF.

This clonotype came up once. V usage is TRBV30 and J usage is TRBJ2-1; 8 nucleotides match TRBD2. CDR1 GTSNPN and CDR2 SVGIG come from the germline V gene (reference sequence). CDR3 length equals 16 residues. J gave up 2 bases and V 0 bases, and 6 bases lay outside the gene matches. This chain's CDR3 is CAWSVQLAVTYNEQFF. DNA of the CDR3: TGTGCCTGGAGTGTGCAACTAGCGGTCACCTACAATGAGCAGTTCTTC.

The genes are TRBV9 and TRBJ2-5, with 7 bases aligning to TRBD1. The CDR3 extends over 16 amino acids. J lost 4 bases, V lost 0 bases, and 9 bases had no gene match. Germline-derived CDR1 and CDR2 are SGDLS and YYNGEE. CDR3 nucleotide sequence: TGTGCCAGCAGCGTAGGAACTCGACAGGGATCAGAGACCCAGTACTTC. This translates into CASSVGTRQGSETQYF.